This T cell receptor (beta chain) was recorded in a study of Graves' ophthalmopathy and Graves' hyperthyroidism. Across the study: Peripheral blood sampling occurred at initial diagnosis, before any treatment.

As the template, RNA transcripts were used to amplify TCR beta CDR3 regions. Scientists carried out first-round RT-PCR using HTBI primers and then a second-round multiplex PCR. TCRdb re-called the multiplex PCR reads through MiXCR, storing one row per CDR3 protein. The data hold approximately 210,000 distinct CDR3 sequences, with around 30% observed a single time. The study, taken as a whole, reports: Ophthalmopathy progression was predicted with 65% to 71% sensitivity and roughly 74% specificity. Stable hyperthyroidism and ophthalmopathy were told apart by a 13-signature model, which achieved approximately 87% sensitivity and around 77% specificity.

V was pared by 1 base and J by 5 bases, with 11 bases between. CDR1 and CDR2 from the germline V gene are MDHEN and SYDVKM. This CDR3 contains 14 residues. This clonotype was counted at least ten times. No antigen is known for it. Sequencing was performed on peripheral blood. The TCR was taken from a man aged 45-65 years with Graves' ophthalmopathy. This chain links TRBV28 with TRBJ1-1, with D perhaps matching TRBD1 (6 bases). In DNA, the CDR3 is TGTGCCAGCAGTTTATCCGGGGGCCTGACTGAAGCTTTCTTT. This encodes CASSLSGGLTEAFF. The whole variable domain, remainder taken from reference TRBV28 and TRBJ1-1, is DVKVTQSSRYLVKRTGEKVFLECVQDMDHENMFWYRQDPGLGLRLIYFSYDVKMKEKGDIPEGYSVSREKKERFSLILESASTNQTSMYLCASSLSGGLTEAFFGQGTRLTVV.